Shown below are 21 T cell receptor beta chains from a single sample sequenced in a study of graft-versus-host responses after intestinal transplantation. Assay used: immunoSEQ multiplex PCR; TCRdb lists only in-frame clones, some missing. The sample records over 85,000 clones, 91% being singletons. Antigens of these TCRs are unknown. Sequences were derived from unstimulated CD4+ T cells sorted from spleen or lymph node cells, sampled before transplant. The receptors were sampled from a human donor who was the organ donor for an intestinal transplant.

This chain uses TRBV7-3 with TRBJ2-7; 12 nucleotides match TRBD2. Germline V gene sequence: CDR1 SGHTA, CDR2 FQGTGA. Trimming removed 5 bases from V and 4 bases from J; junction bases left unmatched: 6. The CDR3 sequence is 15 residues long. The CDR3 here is CASSMASGGAYEQYF. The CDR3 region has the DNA TGTGCCAGCAGCATGGCTAGCGGGGGGGCTTACGAGCAGTACTTC.

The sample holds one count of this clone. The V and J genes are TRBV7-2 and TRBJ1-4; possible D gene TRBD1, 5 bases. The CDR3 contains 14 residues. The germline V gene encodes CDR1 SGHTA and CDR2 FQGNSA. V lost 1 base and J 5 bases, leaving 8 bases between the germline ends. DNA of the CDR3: TGTGCCAGCAGCTTAGAACAGGTCAATGAAAAACTGTTTTTT. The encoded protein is CASSLEQVNEKLFF.

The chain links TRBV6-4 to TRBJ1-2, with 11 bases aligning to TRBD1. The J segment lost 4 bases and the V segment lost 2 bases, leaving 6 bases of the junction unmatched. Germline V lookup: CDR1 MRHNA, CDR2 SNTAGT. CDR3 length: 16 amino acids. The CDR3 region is CASSDASDRGLYGYTF. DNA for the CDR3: TGTGCCAGCAGTGACGCGTCGGACAGGGGGCTCTATGGCTACACCTTC.

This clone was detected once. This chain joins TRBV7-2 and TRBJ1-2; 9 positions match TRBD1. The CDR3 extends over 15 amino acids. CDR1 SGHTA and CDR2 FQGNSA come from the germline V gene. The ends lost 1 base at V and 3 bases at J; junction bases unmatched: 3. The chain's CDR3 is CASSLEQGAYYGYTF. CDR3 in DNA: TGTGCCAGCAGCTTAGAACAGGGGGCCTACTATGGCTACACCTTC.

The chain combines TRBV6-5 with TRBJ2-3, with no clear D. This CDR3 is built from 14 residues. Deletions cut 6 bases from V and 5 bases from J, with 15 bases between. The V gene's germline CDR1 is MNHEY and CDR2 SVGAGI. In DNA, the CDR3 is TGTGCCAGCAGGAGCAGGTTGTCTGGAGATACGCAGTATTTT. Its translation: CASRSRLSGDTQYF.

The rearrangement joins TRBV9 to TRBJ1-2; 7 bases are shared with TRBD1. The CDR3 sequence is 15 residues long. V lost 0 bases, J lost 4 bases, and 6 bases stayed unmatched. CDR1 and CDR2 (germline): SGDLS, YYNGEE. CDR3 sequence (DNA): TGTGCCAGCAGCGTAGCTAGGACAGGAGGCTATGGCTACACCTTC. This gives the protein CASSVARTGGYGYTF.

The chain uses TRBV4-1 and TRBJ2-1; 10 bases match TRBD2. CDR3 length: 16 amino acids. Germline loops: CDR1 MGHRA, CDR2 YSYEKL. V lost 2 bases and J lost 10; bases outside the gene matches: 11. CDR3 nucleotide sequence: TGCGCCAGCAGCCAAACCCTAGCGGGGGTTTTCTTCGAGCAGTTCTTC. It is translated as CASSQTLAGVFFEQFF.

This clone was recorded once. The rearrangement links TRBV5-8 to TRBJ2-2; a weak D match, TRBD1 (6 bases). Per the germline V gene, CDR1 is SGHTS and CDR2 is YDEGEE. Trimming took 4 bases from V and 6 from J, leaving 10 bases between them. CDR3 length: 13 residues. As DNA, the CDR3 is TGTGCCAGCAGCCTCAGGGGACCCGGGGAGCTGTTTTTT. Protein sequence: CASSLRGPGELFF.

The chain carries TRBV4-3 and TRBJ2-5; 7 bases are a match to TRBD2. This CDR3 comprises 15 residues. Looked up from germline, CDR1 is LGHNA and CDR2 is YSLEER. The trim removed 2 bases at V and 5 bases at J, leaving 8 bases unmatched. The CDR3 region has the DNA TGCGCCAGCAGCCAAAATCGGGGGGATAGGGAGACCCAGTACTTC. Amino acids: CASSQNRGDRETQYF.

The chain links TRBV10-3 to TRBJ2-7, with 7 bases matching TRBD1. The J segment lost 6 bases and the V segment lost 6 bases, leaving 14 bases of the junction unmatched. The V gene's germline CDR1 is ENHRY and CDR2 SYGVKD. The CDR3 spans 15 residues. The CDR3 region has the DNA TGTGCCATCAGCGAACCGGGACAGATTTTTGGCGAGCAGTACTTC. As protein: CAISEPGQIFGEQYF.

CDR3: CSVKGAYEQYF. The CDR3 DNA sequence: TGCAGCGTGAAGGGGGCCTACGAGCAGTACTTC. This chain joins TRBV29-1 and TRBJ2-7, with D possibly being TRBD1 (6 bases). Trimming shortened V by 6 bases and J by 2 bases, and 8 bases separated the two germline ends. The CDR3 consists of 11 residues. Germline-derived CDR1 and CDR2 are SQVTM and ANQGSEA.

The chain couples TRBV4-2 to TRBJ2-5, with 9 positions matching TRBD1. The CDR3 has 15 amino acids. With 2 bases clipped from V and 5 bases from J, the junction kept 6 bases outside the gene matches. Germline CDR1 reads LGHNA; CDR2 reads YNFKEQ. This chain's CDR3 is CASSQNRGRGETQYF. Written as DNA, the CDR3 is TGTGCCAGCAGCCAAAACAGGGGGCGCGGGGAGACCCAGTACTTC.

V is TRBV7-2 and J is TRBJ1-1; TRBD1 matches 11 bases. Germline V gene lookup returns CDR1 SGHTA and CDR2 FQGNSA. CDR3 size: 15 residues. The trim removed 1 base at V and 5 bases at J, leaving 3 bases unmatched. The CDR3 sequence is CASSLEGTGGTEAFF. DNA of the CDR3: TGTGCCAGCAGCTTAGAAGGGACAGGGGGGACTGAAGCTTTCTTT. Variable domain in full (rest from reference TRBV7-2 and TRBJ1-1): GAGVSQSPSNKVTEKGKDVELRCDPISGHTALYWYRQSLGQGLEFLIYFQGNSAPDKSGLPSDRFSAERTGGSVSTLTIQRTQQEDSAVYLCASSLEGTGGTEAFFGQGTRLTVV.

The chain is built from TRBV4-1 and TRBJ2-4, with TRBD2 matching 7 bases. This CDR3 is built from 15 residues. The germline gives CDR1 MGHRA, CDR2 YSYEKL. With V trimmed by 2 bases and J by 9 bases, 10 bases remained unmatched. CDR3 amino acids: CASSQTVRGEGIQYF. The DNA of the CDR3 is TGCGCCAGCAGCCAAACGGTCCGGGGGGAGGGCATTCAGTACTTC.

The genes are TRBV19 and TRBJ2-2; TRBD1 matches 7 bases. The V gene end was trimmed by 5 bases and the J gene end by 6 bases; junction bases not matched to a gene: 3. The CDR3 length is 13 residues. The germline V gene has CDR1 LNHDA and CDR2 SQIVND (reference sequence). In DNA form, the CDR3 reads TGTGCCAGTAGTGTACAGGGGCCCGGGGAGCTGTTTTTT. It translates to CASSVQGPGELFF.

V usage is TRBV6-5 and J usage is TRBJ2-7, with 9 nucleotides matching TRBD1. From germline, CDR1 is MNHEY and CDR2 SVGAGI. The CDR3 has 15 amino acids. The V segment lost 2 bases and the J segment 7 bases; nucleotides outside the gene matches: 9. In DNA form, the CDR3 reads TGTGCCAGCAGTTACATGGGACAGGGCCTTTGGGAGCAGTACTTC. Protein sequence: CASSYMGQGLWEQYF.

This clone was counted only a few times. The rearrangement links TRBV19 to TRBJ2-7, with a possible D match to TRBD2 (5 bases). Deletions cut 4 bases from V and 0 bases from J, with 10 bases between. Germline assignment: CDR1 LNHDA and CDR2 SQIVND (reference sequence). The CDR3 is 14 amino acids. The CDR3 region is CASSTYRDSYEQYF. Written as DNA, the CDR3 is TGTGCCAGTAGTACCTACCGGGACTCCTACGAGCAGTACTTC.

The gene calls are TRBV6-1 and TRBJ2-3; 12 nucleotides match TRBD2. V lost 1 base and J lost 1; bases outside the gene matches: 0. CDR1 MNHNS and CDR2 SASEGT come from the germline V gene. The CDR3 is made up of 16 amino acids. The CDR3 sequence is CASSEGLAGGTDTQYF. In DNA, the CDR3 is TGTGCCAGCAGTGAAGGACTAGCGGGGGGCACAGATACGCAGTATTTT.

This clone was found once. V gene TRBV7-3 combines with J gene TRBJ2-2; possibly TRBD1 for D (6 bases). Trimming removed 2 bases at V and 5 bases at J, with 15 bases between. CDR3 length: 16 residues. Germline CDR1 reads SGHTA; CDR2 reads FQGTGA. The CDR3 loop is CASSLGAGVRTGELFF. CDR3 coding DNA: TGTGCCAGCAGCTTAGGTGCAGGGGTACGGACCGGGGAGCTGTTTTTT.

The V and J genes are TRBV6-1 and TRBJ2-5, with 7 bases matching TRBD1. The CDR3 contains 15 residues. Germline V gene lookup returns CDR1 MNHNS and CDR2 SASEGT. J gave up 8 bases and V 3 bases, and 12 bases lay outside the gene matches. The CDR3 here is CASSDGSPAGGTQYF. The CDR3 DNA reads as TGTGCCAGCAGTGATGGGTCGCCGGCAGGGGGTACCCAGTACTTC.

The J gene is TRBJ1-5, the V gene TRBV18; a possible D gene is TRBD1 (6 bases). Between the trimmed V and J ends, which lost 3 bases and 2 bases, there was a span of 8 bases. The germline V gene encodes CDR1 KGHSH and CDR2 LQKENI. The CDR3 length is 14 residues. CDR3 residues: CASSPGHRNQPQHF. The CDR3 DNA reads TGTGCCAGCTCACCGGGACATCGCAATCAGCCCCAGCATTTT.